This T cell receptor (beta chain) was sequenced during a study of cytomegalovirus exposure and HLA in healthy donors. Whole-study findings and limits: Later analysis revealed greater clonal expansion in HLA-associated TCR beta chains than in equally common others.

CDR1 and CDR2 from the germline V gene are GTSNPN and SVGIG (reference sequence). CDR3 length: 16 amino acids. V trimming: 1 base; J trimming: 6 bases; junction bases outside the gene matches: 9. Turning to this clone: Its antigen is unknown.

In the PCR, 60 Vbeta and 13 Jbeta primers were used. The data were produced by immunoSEQ multiplex PCR, yet TCRdb's version contains in-frame clones alone and is incomplete. The table includes 270,000 or so clones, around 86% detected once. The sequenced material came from PBMCs. The origin of this receptor is a man in his forties in good health and CMV-seropositive. This chain connects TRBV30 to TRBJ1-5, with 10 bases matching TRBD1. The CDR3: CAWSEVGTGAGQPQHF. CDR3 sequence (DNA): TGTGCCTGGAGTGAAGTCGGGACAGGGGCGGGTCAGCCCCAGCATTTT.